The 22 T cell receptor beta chains given below trace back to one sample, sequenced in a study of cytomegalovirus exposure and HLA in healthy donors. The PCR contained 60 Vbeta and 13 Jbeta primers. Data came from immunoSEQ multiplex PCR; TCRdb stores just in-frame clones and leaves some out. Of around 190,000 clones in the sample, 79% were seen once. Sequenced input: PBMCs. The receptor source for this set is a young woman in good health and CMV-seronegative.

V gene TRBV6-5 combines with J gene TRBJ1-2; 8 bases match TRBD1. The V gene end was trimmed by 6 bases and the J gene end by 2 bases; junction bases not matched to a gene: 5. The V gene's germline CDR1 is MNHEY and CDR2 SVGAGI. The CDR3 extends over 14 amino acids. The CDR3: CASSHRQGNYGYTF. CDR3 coding DNA: TGTGCCAGCAGCCACCGACAGGGGAACTATGGCTACACCTTC.

The sample holds one count of this clone. V gene TRBV28 combines with J gene TRBJ1-5; 8 bases are shared with TRBD1. This CDR3 is 15 amino acids long. The junction had 7 bases not matched to a gene; V was cut back by 3 bases and J by 6 bases. In germline, CDR1 is MDHEN, CDR2 SYDVKM. The CDR3 nucleotides are TGTGCCAGCAGTTTCATGACAGGGGCTAGTCAGCCCCAGCATTTT. Translation: CASSFMTGASQPQHF.

The chain joins TRBV30 to TRBJ2-5; 9 bases map to TRBD1. The germline CDR1 and CDR2 sequences are GTSNPN and SVGIG (reference sequence). J was trimmed by 5 bases and V by 4 bases; bases with no gene match: 11. This CDR3 is 15 amino acids long. The CDR3 region is CAWTTGQGQRETQYF. In DNA, the CDR3 is TGTGCCTGGACAACCGGACAGGGGCAAAGGGAGACCCAGTACTTC.

This chain uses TRBV4-3 with TRBJ2-1; TRBD1 matches 8 bases. With 0 bases clipped from V and 1 base from J, the junction kept 8 bases outside the gene matches. The CDR3 length is 18 residues. Looked up from germline, CDR1 is LGHNA and CDR2 is YSLEER. The CDR3 region has the DNA TGCGCCAGCAGCCAAGAAATCGGACAGGGCCTTTCCTACAATGAGCAGTTCTTC. It codes for CASSQEIGQGLSYNEQFF.

A single count supports this clone. This specimen includes other DNA sequences encoding the same CDR3. The chain joins TRBV7-4 to TRBJ2-1; TRBD2 aligns across 9 bases. Unmatched junction bases numbered 9, after V lost 3 bases and J lost 0 bases. The CDR3 extends over 18 amino acids. Per germline, CDR1 SGHVT and CDR2 SQSDAQ. The CDR3 here is CASSLGLAGGSSYNEQFF. The CDR3 DNA reads TGTGCCAGCAGCTTGGGACTGGCGGGGGGGAGCTCCTACAATGAGCAGTTCTTC.

V is TRBV28 and J is TRBJ2-1, with 8 bases identical to TRBD2. The junction had 4 bases not matched to a gene; V was cut back by 5 bases and J by 1 base. The CDR3 runs 15 residues. The germline gives CDR1 MDHEN, CDR2 SYDVKM. CDR3 DNA: TGTGCCAGCAGTCCCGGGGGGGGATCCTACAATGAGCAGTTCTTC. It yields the protein CASSPGGGSYNEQFF.

This CDR3 is CSADRNTEAFF. CDR3 DNA sequence: TGCAGTGCTGACAGGAACACTGAAGCTTTCTTT. The chain links TRBV20-1 to TRBJ1-1, with D possibly matching TRBD1 (5 bases). V lost 5 bases and J 1 base, leaving 5 bases between the germline ends. This CDR3 is built from 11 residues. CDR1 and CDR2 from the germline V gene are DFQATT and SNEGSKA (reference sequence).

This clone was picked up one time. Other DNA sequences within the sample encode an identical CDR3. The chain has TRBV29-1 and TRBJ2-7; D not resolved. CDR1 and CDR2 (germline): SQVTM, ANQGSEA. The CDR3 covers 12 residues. V shed 6 bases and J shed 1 base, with 10 bases lying between them. CDR3 nucleotide sequence: TGCAGCGTGGAAACGAGGTCCTACGAGCAGTACTTC. This codes for CSVETRSYEQYF.

The gene calls are TRBV16 and TRBJ1-1; D not resolved. The V end was cut by 0 bases, the J end by 3 bases, with 8 bases between. There are 14 residues in the CDR3. Germline V lookup: CDR1 KGHSY, CDR2 FQNENV. The CDR3 DNA reads TGTGCCAGCAGCCAATCGGCCGGGGACACTGAAGCTTTCTTT. It is translated as CASSQSAGDTEAFF.

The chain has TRBV11-2 and TRBJ2-7; no firm D call. The CDR3 is 15 amino acids. Germline CDR1 reads SGHAT; CDR2 reads FQNNGV. V was clipped by 1 base and J by 2 bases, with 12 bases between them. For the CDR3, the DNA is TGTGCCAGCAGCTTAGGGCATGACATTACCTACGAGCAGTACTTC. The encoded protein is CASSLGHDITYEQYF. Combining the CDR3 with reference TRBV11-2 and TRBJ2-7 gives the whole variable domain EAGVAQSPRYKIIEKRQSVAFWCNPISGHATLYWYQQILGQGPKLLIQFQNNGVVDDSQLPKDRFSAERLKGVDSTLKIQPAKLEDSAVYLCASSLGHDITYEQYFGPGTRLTVT.

This clone was counted a few times. The chain couples TRBV4-2 to TRBJ1-5; D is perhaps TRBD1 (5 bases). CDR3 size: 16 residues. Germline V gene sequence: CDR1 LGHNA, CDR2 YNFKEQ. V lost 0 bases and J lost 1, with 10 bases in between. The DNA for the CDR3 is TGTGCCAGCAGCCAAGAAGGGGTCAGCAGCAATCAGCCCCAGCATTTT. This codes for CASSQEGVSSNQPQHF.

This clone was found once. V and J are TRBV14 and TRBJ2-5; 8 positions agree with TRBD1. Germline loops: CDR1 SGHDN, CDR2 FVKESK. The CDR3 consists of 16 residues. With V trimmed by 2 bases and J by 4 bases, 9 bases remained unmatched. CDR3 amino acids: CASSQPGQGGPETQYF. CDR3 nucleotides: TGTGCCAGCAGCCAACCCGGACAGGGAGGCCCAGAGACCCAGTACTTC.

This chain joins TRBV9 and TRBJ1-6; the match to TRBD1 covers 8 bases. The CDR3 covers 15 residues. Germline CDR1 is SGDLS and CDR2 is YYNGEE. V gave up 3 bases and J gave up 14 bases; unmatched junction bases: 13. The CDR3 here is CASSAATGEGITLHF. CDR3 DNA: TGTGCCAGCAGCGCCGCGACAGGGGAAGGCATTACCCTCCACTTT.

This clone was seen a single time. The rearrangement uses TRBV19 and TRBJ2-1, with a tentative D call TRBD1 (6 bases). The CDR3 sequence is 10 residues long. CDR1 and CDR2 from the germline V gene are LNHDA and SQIVND (reference sequence). V was shortened by 10 bases and J by 10 bases, with 11 bases between the two germline ends. This CDR3 is CATRQGEQFF. CDR3 in DNA: TGTGCCACCCGCCAGGGGGAGCAGTTCTTC.

This clone appeared a single time. This rearrangement joins TRBV9 to TRBJ2-1; 10 bases align to TRBD1. Germline V gene lookup returns CDR1 SGDLS and CDR2 YYNGEE. The CDR3 has 15 residues. J was trimmed by 7 bases and V by 4 bases; bases with no gene match: 8. The CDR3 protein is CASSLRQGAVNEQFF. CDR3 coding DNA: TGTGCCAGCAGCCTTCGACAGGGGGCCGTAAATGAGCAGTTCTTC.

J is TRBJ1-1 and V is TRBV28, with D perhaps matching TRBD1 (6 bases). V gave up 4 bases and J gave up 7 bases, with 16 bases separating them. Germline CDR1 MDHEN, CDR2 SYDVKM. There are 14 residues in the CDR3. DNA of the CDR3: TGTGCCAGCAGTTCTCGGAACAGGGACCTTGAAGCTTTCTTT. The encoded protein is CASSSRNRDLEAFF.

V and J are TRBV11-2 and TRBJ2-1, with 11 bases matching TRBD2. Per germline, CDR1 SGHAT and CDR2 FQNNGV. This CDR3 region has 18 residues. V dropped 2 bases and J dropped 4; count of bases not matched to a gene: 10. CDR3 in amino acids: CASSLSLKGLAEYNEQFF. CDR3 nucleotides: TGTGCCAGCAGCTTAAGTCTAAAGGGACTAGCGGAGTACAATGAGCAGTTCTTC.

The chain has TRBV6-1 and TRBJ1-5; 8 nucleotides agree with TRBD1. This CDR3 is 14 amino acids long. Germline V gene sequence: CDR1 MNHNS, CDR2 SASEGT. The V gene end was trimmed by 7 bases and the J gene end by 7 bases; junction bases not matched to a gene: 9. The CDR3 protein is CASTPAGQEQPQHF. CDR3 nucleotides: TGTGCCAGCACCCCCGCGGGACAGGAACAGCCCCAGCATTTT.

This chain connects TRBV4-2 to TRBJ1-4; D remains unclear. The germline V gene encodes CDR1 LGHNA and CDR2 YNFKEQ. V was clipped by 1 base and J by 6 bases, with 12 bases between them. CDR3 size: 15 residues. In DNA, the CDR3 is TGTGCCAGCAGCCAAGGCACGGGCGGGGATGAAAAACTGTTTTTT. Protein product: CASSQGTGGDEKLFF.

The table lists this clone with a few counts. The chain uses TRBV6-5 and TRBJ2-3; 7 nucleotides align to TRBD2. The CDR3 covers 13 residues. From germline, CDR1 is MNHEY and CDR2 SVGAGI. With V trimmed by 2 bases and J by 4 bases, 0 bases remained unmatched. CDR3 loop: CASSYTSADTQYF. The CDR3 region has the DNA TGTGCCAGCAGTTACACTAGCGCAGATACGCAGTATTTT.

This rearrangement joins TRBV5-1 to TRBJ1-1; TRBD1 agrees at 7 bases. Germline CDR1 is SGHRS and CDR2 is YFSETQ. The CDR3 totals 14 residues. J gave up 1 base and V 6 bases, and 6 bases lay outside the gene matches. The CDR3 coding sequence is TGCGCCAGCACTTACGGGACAGCGAACACTGAAGCTTTCTTT. Residues: CASTYGTANTEAFF.

This chain connects TRBV29-1 to TRBJ1-1, with a tentative D call TRBD1 (6 bases). Trimming removed 3 bases from V and 4 bases from J, with 12 bases in between. The CDR3 runs 13 residues. CDR1 SQVTM and CDR2 ANQGSEA come from the germline V gene. CDR3 in amino acids: CSVDGGLSTEAFF. Here the CDR3 DNA reads TGCAGCGTTGACGGGGGGCTGAGCACTGAAGCTTTCTTT.